Below, one T cell receptor (beta chain) is given with its context. As handled by the study authors: The assay estimated nucleated cells by amplifying reference gene primers. Using immunoSEQ multiplex PCR, the repertoire was profiled, and TCRdb retains in-frame clones only, with some absent. D and trimming come from the DNA, and the V and J calls and clone size come from that table. The table records tens of thousands of clones, 82% of them present only once. The length of the CDR3 is 13 residues. Per the germline V gene, CDR1 is GTSNPN and CDR2 is SVGIG (reference sequence). Unmatched junction bases numbered 5, after V lost 0 bases and J lost 6 bases. The sample belongs to a study of blood T cell repertoires in COVID-19.

Material for sequencing was peripheral blood. This TCR derives from an elderly woman with acute or convalescent COVID-19. This rearrangement joins TRBV30 to TRBJ2-7; 7 bases are shared with TRBD2. As DNA, the CDR3 is TGTGCCTGGAGTGTACGGCTAGCGGTCGAGCAGTACTTC. Translation: CAWSVRLAVEQYF.